This T cell receptor (beta chain) was sequenced during a study of shared clonotypes between healthy human individuals (dated by TCRdb to 2018 to 2021). For the wider study: The cohort comprised two women and a few men aged 18 to 49 years. For each donor, CD4 naive and CD4 memory were each run on three plates, CD8 naive on two plates, and CD8 memory on one plate. The study deeply sequenced blood TCR repertoires of roughly five healthy adults to estimate repertoire size and the extent of clonotype sharing between individuals. To increase sequencing depth and limit assay-specific biases, different laboratories used diverse techniques to prepare libraries and sequence TCR repertoires. Each donor's leukapheresis produced roughly between about 0.9 and 9.5 billion PBMCs.

Relative to germline, V is 0 bases shorter and J is 5 bases shorter, with 9 bases between their ends. The CDR3 holds 14 amino acids from the cysteine to the phenylalanine. CDR3 DNA is the only sequence kept; it has 42 bases, read in frame from the first base. Looking up the germline V gene yields CDR1 SGDLS and CDR2 YYNGEE. The donors were healthy, HIV-negative adults who had no recently reported acute infections or vaccinations. Every donor was a Caucasian adult living in Nashville, Tennessee, USA. Magnetic negative selection was used to enrich CD4+ T cells, after which naive cells were positively selected on CD45RA and the negative fraction became the memory subset. Blood was collected by leukapheresis, and PBMCs were isolated by Ficoll-Histopaque density gradient centrifugation and then cryopreserved in liquid nitrogen vapor phase. Analytical flow cytometry was used to check the purity and quantity of each magnetically sorted T cell population. Genomic DNA was isolated from every sorted fraction and measured by UV absorbance on a Nanodrop 2000c.

General study outcomes and caveats: Pairwise subsampling indicated that sequencing depth was expected to affect the degree of clonotype sharing among donors. Sharing across several donors was observed for approximately 5% of naive CD4, over 3% of naive CD8, roughly 2.3% of memory CD4, and about 0.38% of memory CD8 clonotypes. Incomplete sequencing was indicated by rarefaction of sorted-subset datasets, despite the large sequencing depth. Estimated clonotype richness was generally larger for naive than for memory subsets. Compared with non-shared clonotypes, clonotypes shared by all four sorted-subset donors had higher generation probabilities. Sampling was limited to blood, and TCR repertoires in tissue likely differ from TCR repertoires in blood. The genetic and exposure-history diversity represented was limited by the small number of donors.

Using the deep immunoSEQ assay, TCR CDR3 regions were amplified from genomic DNA by multiplex PCR. Extracted genomic DNA from each cell subset was spread evenly across all wells of several immunoSEQ 96-well plates, with each plate serving as a replicate. For sorted subsets, roughly 0.2 ug genomic DNA, equal to approximately 30,000 T cell genomes, was loaded into each replicate PCR. The purified libraries were quantified using a Qubit 3.0 fluorometer, sized with a Bioanalyzer 2100, and then quantified again using the KAPA Library Quantification kit. Every immunoSEQ 96-well plate was sequenced on a dedicated single-read 150-cycle Illumina NextSeq 550 flow cell. In the paper's pipeline: Because only junctional sequences without quality scores were contained in the immunoSEQ output, filtering matching that applied to full-length reads could not be performed. To assign V/J genes and CDR3, sequences were annotated against IMGT germline references using PyIR, a Python wrapper for IgBLAST v1.9. Reads were removed for weak V/J assignments (E-value above 1e-6), missing CDR3, stop codons, out-of-frame junctions, or ambiguous translated residues. V3J clonotypes were defined as sequences sharing the same inferred V gene, J gene, and CDR3 amino acid sequence. Percentage overlap between repertoires was computed as shared unique clonotypes divided by the size of the smaller repertoire. Repertoire richness was assessed with RTK rarefaction, the Chao1 estimator, and Recon v2.1 estimates of unobserved clonotypes. For all TCRbeta clonotypes obtained by the gDNA method from a few donors, generation probabilities were computed with OLGA. Sourced from immuneACCESS, this table was stored by TCRdb with only in-frame sequences that have V and J called. A share of the clones is absent; for the studies checked, an unresolved V gene accounts for under half, and the remainder has no known explanation. That table is the source of V, J and clone size, and D and trimming were worked out from the DNA. The sample table holds 2 million to 2.5 million clones, of which around 93% were seen once. The ten top clones hold 0.3% to 0.4% of the sample.

Details on this clone: This clone's antigen is unknown. No quality values exist for individual bases; no much larger clone is one base distant.

The source of this sequence is a man between 18 and 29 years old in good health. Some clones in this sample may be carry-over from other donors' samples. Recombination linked TRBV9 to TRBJ2-1; the D gene identity is not certain. The source material was naive CD4+ T cells from PBMCs. The cell subset or site label here, explained by the study, means: CD45RA+ positively selected. The DNA is TGTGCCAGCAGCGTAGCAGCGCTAAACAATGAGCAGTTCTTC. Its product reads: CASSVAALNNEQFF.